This T cell receptor beta chain comes out of a study of T cell responses to AZD1222 COVID-19 vaccine. The study, taken as a whole, reports: The donor cohort was predominantly white British with a female majority, and clonal diversity may have been underestimated. Sampling that yielded the repertoires occurred only after the peak T cell response. Across spike, vaccine-associated CD4 TCRs were found, dominant at 160-218 and 743-854.

Germline values: CDR1 MNHEY, CDR2 SVGAGI. The V end was cut by 6 bases, the J end by 7 bases, with 10 bases between. The CDR3 totals 12 residues. On this clone itself: Its cognate antigen is unknown.

The protocol was immunoSEQ multiplex PCR, while the TCRdb copy is restricted to in-frame clones and leaves out a portion. The sample carries over 130,000 clones, about 91% recorded once. The chain couples TRBV6-5 to TRBJ2-1; D is possibly TRBD1 (5 bases). The specimen was peripheral blood, collected on day 0 of AZD1222 vaccination. The clonotype was recovered from an adult in good health. The CDR3 DNA is TGTGCCAGCAGGGGGCTGCAAAATGAGCAGTTCTTC. This codes for CASRGLQNEQFF.